The 8 T cell receptor beta chains in this list originate from one sample, sequenced in a study of cytomegalovirus exposure and HLA in healthy donors. The PCR contained 60 Vbeta and 13 Jbeta primers. Only in-frame clones appear in the TCRdb table, and some are missing; sequencing was by immunoSEQ multiplex PCR. The table lists fewer than 200,000 clones, about three quarters of them singletons. Sequencing was performed on PBMCs. Receptor source: a girl between 5 and 17 years old in good health and CMV-seronegative.

This clone appeared a single time. J is TRBJ1-2 and V is TRBV2; weak D call: TRBD1 (6 bases). This CDR3 contains 15 residues. Trimming took 7 bases from V and 4 from J, leaving 19 bases between them. The germline V gene encodes CDR1 SNHLY and CDR2 FYNNEI. The CDR3 reads CASIPGGGRGYGYTF. Written as DNA, the CDR3 is TGTGCCAGCATTCCGGGGGGGGGCAGAGGCTATGGCTACACCTTC.

The V and J genes are TRBV27 and TRBJ2-7, with 7 positions matching TRBD1. CDR3 length equals 15 residues. The V gene's germline CDR1 is MNHEY and CDR2 SMNVEV (reference sequence). J lost 3 bases, V lost 5 bases, and 10 bases had no gene match. The CDR3 bases are TGTGCCAGCAGTCCCCGACAGGGTGACTTCTACGAGCAGTACTTC. This sequence encodes CASSPRQGDFYEQYF.

This clone came up once. This chain joins TRBV6-1 and TRBJ2-7; TRBD1 agrees at 7 bases. With 7 bases clipped from V and 0 bases from J, the junction kept 6 bases outside the gene matches. The CDR3 extends over 14 amino acids. Germline V CDR1 and CDR2: MNHNS, SASEGT. This chain's CDR3 is CASIQQGYSYEQYF. Here the CDR3 DNA reads TGTGCCAGCATACAACAGGGGTACTCCTACGAGCAGTACTTC.

The chain has TRBV19 and TRBJ1-5; D not certain. This CDR3 spans 16 amino acids. V dropped 6 bases and J dropped 6 bases, with 21 bases sitting between them. Looked up from germline, CDR1 is LNHDA and CDR2 is SQIVND (reference sequence). CDR3 sequence (DNA): TGTGCCAGTAGAGACCTACTAACATTACGGGGTCAGCCCCAGCATTTT. Residues: CASRDLLTLRGQPQHF. Based on the CDR3 plus reference TRBV19 and TRBJ1-5, the full variable domain is DGGITQSPKYLFRKEGQNVTLSCEQNLNHDAMYWYRQDPGQGLRLIYYSQIVNDFQKGDIAEGYSVSREKKESFPLTVTSAQKNPTAFYLCASRDLLTLRGQPQHFGDGTRLSIL.

This chain uses TRBV10-3 with TRBJ1-2; no definite D call. This CDR3 has 13 amino acids. Trimming left V 1 base short and J 6 bases short, with 9 bases between. In germline, CDR1 is ENHRY, CDR2 SYGVKD. The CDR3 bases are TGTGCCATCAGTGAGTATGTTCAGGATGGCTACACCTTC. This codes for CAISEYVQDGYTF.

In its sample, this clone was seen a few times. V and J are TRBV7-6 and TRBJ2-1; TRBD2 matches at 7 bases. CDR1 and CDR2 from the germline V gene are SGHVS and FNYEAQ. J was trimmed by 8 bases and V by 5 bases; bases with no gene match: 9. The CDR3 covers 14 residues. CDR3 DNA: TGTGCCAGCAGCCCGACAGCGGGGCTCGATGAGCAGTTCTTC. This gives the protein CASSPTAGLDEQFF. The full variable domain, rest sourced from reference TRBV7-6 and TRBJ2-1, is GAGVSQSPRYKVTKRGQDVALRCDPISGHVSLYWYRQALGQGPEFLTYFNYEAQQDKSGLPNDRFSAERPEGSISTLTIQRTEQRDSAMYRCASSPTAGLDEQFFGPGTRLTVL.

The rearrangement joins TRBV6-1 to TRBJ2-1; D unclear. The CDR3 has 13 residues. CDR1 and CDR2 from the germline V gene are MNHNS and SASEGT. Trimming removed 6 bases from V and 6 bases from J, with 12 bases in between. The CDR3 DNA reads TGTGCCAGCAGGCCGGGTGGTGGCAATGAGCAGTTCTTC. It is translated as CASRPGGGNEQFF.

The chain recombines TRBV4-1 with TRBJ2-5; 8 nucleotides align to TRBD2. CDR3 length: 17 residues. CDR1 and CDR2 (germline): MGHRA, YSYEKL. V lost 0 bases and J lost 1; bases outside the gene matches: 7. CDR3 bases: TGCGCCAGCAGCCAAGAAAAAAGCGGGGGTCCCCAAGAGACCCAGTACTTC. Protein sequence: CASSQEKSGGPQETQYF.